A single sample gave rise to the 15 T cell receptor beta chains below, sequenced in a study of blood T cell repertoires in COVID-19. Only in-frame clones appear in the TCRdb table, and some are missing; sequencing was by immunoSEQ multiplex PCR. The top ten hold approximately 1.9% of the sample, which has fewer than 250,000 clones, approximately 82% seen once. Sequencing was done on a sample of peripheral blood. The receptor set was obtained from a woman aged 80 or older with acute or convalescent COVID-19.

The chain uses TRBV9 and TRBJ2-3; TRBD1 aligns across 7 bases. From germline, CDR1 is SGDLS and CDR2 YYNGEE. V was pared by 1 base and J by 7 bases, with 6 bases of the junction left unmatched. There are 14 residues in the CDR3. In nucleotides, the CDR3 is TGTGCCAGCAGCGTAACAGGGGAGATTAATACGCAGTATTTT. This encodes CASSVTGEINTQYF.

CDR3 loop: CASSMGLSSYNEQFF. The CDR3 DNA reads TGTGCCAGTAGTATGGGACTTAGCTCCTACAATGAGCAGTTCTTC. The chain employs TRBV19 and TRBJ2-1, with D perhaps TRBD2 (6 bases). The CDR3 covers 15 residues. The V end lost 3 bases, the J end lost 0 bases, and 9 bases lay between the germline ends. Germline values: CDR1 LNHDA, CDR2 SQIVND (reference sequence).

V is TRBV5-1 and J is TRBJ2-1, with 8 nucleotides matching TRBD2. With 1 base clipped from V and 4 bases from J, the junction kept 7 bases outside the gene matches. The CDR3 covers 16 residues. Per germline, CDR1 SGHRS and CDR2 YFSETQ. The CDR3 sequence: CASSLQPTSEYNEQFF. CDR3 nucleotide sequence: TGCGCCAGCAGCTTGCAGCCGACTAGCGAGTACAATGAGCAGTTCTTC.

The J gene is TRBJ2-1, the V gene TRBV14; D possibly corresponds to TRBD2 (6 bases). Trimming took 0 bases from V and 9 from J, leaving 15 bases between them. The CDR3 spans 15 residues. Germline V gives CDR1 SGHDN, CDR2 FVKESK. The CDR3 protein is CASSQDLPGVGEQFF. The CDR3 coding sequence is TGTGCCAGCAGCCAAGATTTGCCGGGAGTGGGTGAGCAGTTCTTC.

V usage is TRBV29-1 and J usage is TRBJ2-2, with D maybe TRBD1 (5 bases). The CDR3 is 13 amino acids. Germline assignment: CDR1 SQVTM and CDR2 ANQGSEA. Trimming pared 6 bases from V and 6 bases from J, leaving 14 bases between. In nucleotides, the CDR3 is TGCAGCGTCAAAAGGACAATTGCCGGGGAGCTGTTTTTT. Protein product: CSVKRTIAGELFF.

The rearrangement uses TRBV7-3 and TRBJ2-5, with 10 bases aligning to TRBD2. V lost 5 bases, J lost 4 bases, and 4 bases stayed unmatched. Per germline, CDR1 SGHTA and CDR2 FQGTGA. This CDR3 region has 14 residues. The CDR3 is CASSQSGRGETQYF. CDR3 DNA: TGTGCCAGCAGCCAAAGCGGGAGGGGAGAGACCCAGTACTTC.

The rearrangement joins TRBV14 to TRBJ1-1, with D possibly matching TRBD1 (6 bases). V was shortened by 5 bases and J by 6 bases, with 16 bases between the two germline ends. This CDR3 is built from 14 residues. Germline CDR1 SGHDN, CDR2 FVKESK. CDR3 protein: CASSEQGRVSEAFF. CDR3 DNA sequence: TGTGCCAGCAGCGAACAGGGTCGAGTCTCTGAAGCTTTCTTT. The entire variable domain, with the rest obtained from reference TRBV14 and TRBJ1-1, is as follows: EAGVTQFPSHSVIEKGQTVTLRCDPISGHDNLYWYRRVMGKEIKFLLHFVKESKQDESGMPNNRFLAERTGGTYSTLKVQPAELEDSGVYFCASSEQGRVSEAFFGQGTRLTVV.

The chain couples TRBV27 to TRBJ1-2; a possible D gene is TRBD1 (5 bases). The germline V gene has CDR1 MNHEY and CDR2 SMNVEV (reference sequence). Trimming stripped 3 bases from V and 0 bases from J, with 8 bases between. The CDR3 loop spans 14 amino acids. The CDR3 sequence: CASSLGGTNYGYTF. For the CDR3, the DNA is TGTGCCAGCAGTTTGGGGGGAACTAACTATGGCTACACCTTC.

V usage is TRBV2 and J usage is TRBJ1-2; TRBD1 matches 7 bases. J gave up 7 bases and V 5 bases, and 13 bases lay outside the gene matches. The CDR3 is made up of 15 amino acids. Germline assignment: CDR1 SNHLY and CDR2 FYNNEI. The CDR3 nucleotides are TGTGCCAGCAGTTTGGTTGTGGTGGGACAGACTGGCTACACCTTC. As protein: CASSLVVVGQTGYTF. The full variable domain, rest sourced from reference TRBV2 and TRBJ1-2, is EPEVTQTPSHQVTQMGQEVILRCVPISNHLYFYWYRQILGQKVEFLVSFYNNEISEKSEIFDDQFSVERPDGSNFTLKIRSTKLEDSAMYFCASSLVVVGQTGYTFGSGTRLTVV.

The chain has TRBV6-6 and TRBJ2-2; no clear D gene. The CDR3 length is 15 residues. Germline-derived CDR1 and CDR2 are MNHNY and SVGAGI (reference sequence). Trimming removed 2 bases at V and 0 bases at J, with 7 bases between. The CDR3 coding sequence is TGTGCCAGCAGTTACGCGAGAGCGAACACCGGGGAGCTGTTTTTT. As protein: CASSYARANTGELFF.

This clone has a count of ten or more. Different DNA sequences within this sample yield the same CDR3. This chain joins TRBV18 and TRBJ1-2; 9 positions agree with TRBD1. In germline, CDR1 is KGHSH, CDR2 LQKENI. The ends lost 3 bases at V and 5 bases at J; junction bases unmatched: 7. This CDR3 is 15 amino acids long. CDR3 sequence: CASSPPGQGSYGYTF. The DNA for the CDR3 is TGTGCCAGCTCACCGCCGGGACAGGGCTCATATGGCTACACCTTC.

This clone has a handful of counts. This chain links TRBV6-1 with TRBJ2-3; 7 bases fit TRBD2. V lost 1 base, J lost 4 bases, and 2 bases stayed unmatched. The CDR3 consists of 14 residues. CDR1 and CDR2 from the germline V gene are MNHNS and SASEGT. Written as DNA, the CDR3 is TGTGCCAGCAGTGAAGGCGGGAGCCCAGATACGCAGTATTTT. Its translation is CASSEGGSPDTQYF.

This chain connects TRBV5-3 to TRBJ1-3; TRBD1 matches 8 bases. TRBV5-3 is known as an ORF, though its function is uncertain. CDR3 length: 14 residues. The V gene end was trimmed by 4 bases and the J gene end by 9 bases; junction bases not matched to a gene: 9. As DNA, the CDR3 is TGTGCCAGAAGCGCTGACAGGGGAGCAGGCACCATATATTTT. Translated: CARSADRGAGTIYF.

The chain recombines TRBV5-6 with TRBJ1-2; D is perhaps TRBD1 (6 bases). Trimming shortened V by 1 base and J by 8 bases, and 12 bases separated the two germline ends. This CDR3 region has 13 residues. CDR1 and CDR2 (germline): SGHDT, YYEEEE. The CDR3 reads CASSLTGFRGYTF. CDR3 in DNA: TGTGCCAGCAGCTTGACAGGGTTTAGAGGCTACACCTTC.

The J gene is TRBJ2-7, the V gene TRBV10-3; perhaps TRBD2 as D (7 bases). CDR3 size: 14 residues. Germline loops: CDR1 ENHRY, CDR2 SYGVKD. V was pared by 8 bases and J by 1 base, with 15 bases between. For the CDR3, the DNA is TGTGCCATCTCGGCGGGGGCGACGTCCTACGAGCAGTACTTC. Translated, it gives CAISAGATSYEQYF.